These 12 T cell receptor beta chains were sequenced from one sample in a study of type 1 regulatory T cells. One entry per CDR3 protein, called by TCRdb with MiXCR from the reads. The sample has about 97,000 distinct CDR3 sequences; roughly 28% are singletons. The sequencing input was CD4+ T cells, either the whole sample or a sorted fraction (not recorded which). These receptors all come from a human donor in good health.

The V call is TRBV7-2, the J call TRBJ1-2, with D uncertain. Trimming took off 2 bases at V and 1 base at J, with 5 bases between the two ends. CDR1 is SGHTA and CDR2 is FQGNSA in the germline V gene. There are 13 residues in the CDR3. The CDR3 loop is CASSLRVNYGYTF. DNA of the CDR3: TGTGCCAGCAGCTTAAGGGTTAACTATGGCTACACCTTC.

This clonotype was seen more than once but under ten times. V and J are TRBV7-2 and TRBJ2-7; D possibly matches TRBD1 or TRBD2 (6 bases each). Between the trimmed V and J ends, which lost 4 bases and 2 bases, there was a span of 12 bases. This CDR3 has 14 amino acids. Per the germline V gene, CDR1 is SGHTA and CDR2 is FQGNSA. CDR3 DNA: TGTGCCAGCAGCTCAGAGGGGGGCGCCTACGAGCAGTACTTC. Protein product: CASSSEGGAYEQYF. Full variable domain (outside the CDR3, taken from reference TRBV7-2 and TRBJ2-7): GAGVSQSPSNKVTEKGKDVELRCDPISGHTALYWYRQSLGQGLEFLIYFQGNSAPDKSGLPSDRFSAERTGGSVSTLTIQRTQQEDSAVYLCASSSEGGAYEQYFGPGTRLTVT.

This chain joins TRBV7-9 and TRBJ2-4; 8 bases match TRBD1. CDR1 and CDR2 (germline): SEHNR, FQNEAQ (reference sequence). CDR3 length equals 16 residues. V lost 5 bases and J lost 2; bases outside the gene matches: 8. The CDR3 loop is CASSDGDRGPKNIQYF. As DNA, the CDR3 is TGTGCCAGCAGCGATGGAGACAGGGGTCCCAAAAACATTCAGTACTTC. The full variable domain, its missing parts supplied by reference TRBV7-9 and TRBJ2-4, is DTGVSQNPRHKITKRGQNVTFRCDPISEHNRLYWYRQTLGQGPEFLTYFQNEAQLEKSRLLSDRFSAERPKGSFSTLEIQRTEQGDSAMYLCASSDGDRGPKNIQYFGAGTRLSVL.

The V gene is TRBV25-1, the J gene TRBJ1-5; D is perhaps TRBD1 (5 bases). Germline V lookup: CDR1 MGHDK, CDR2 SYGVNS. CDR3 length equals 13 residues. V lost 5 bases to trimming and J lost 1 base, with 6 bases between them. The CDR3, as DNA: TGTGCCAGCAGTTGGGACAGCAATCAGCCCCAGCATTTT. This sequence encodes CASSWDSNQPQHF.

V is TRBV20-1 and J is TRBJ2-4; D remains unclear. The CDR3 has 13 residues. Trimming cost V 2 bases and J 11 bases, with 16 bases left between them. CDR1 and CDR2 (germline): DFQATT, SNEGSKA (reference sequence). The CDR3 coding sequence is TGCAGTGCTAGACTCCCGAGGCGGTATGTTCAGTACTTC. It encodes CSARLPRRYVQYF.

The chain recombines TRBV2 with TRBJ2-6; 11 nucleotides align to TRBD2. CDR1 SNHLY and CDR2 FYNNEI come from the germline V gene. V shed 6 bases, J shed 1 base, and the junction held 8 bases outside the gene matches. The CDR3 sequence is 18 residues long. Written as DNA, the CDR3 is TGTGCCAGCAGAGCTTTAGCGGGAGGGGGTTCTGGGGCCAACGTCCTGACTTTC. Translation gives CASRALAGGGSGANVLTF.

This chain connects TRBV15 to TRBJ2-7, with TRBD2 identical over 7 bases. V shed 0 bases and J 2 bases; nucleotides not matched to a gene: 4. The V gene's germline CDR1 is LNHNV and CDR2 YYDKDF (reference sequence). This CDR3 is built from 15 residues. CDR3 nucleotides: TGTGCCACCAGCAGAGACGCGGGGGTCCCCTACGAGCAGTACTTC. This gives the protein CATSRDAGVPYEQYF.

The V gene is TRBV2, the J gene TRBJ1-2, with D possibly matching TRBD1 (5 bases). The CDR3 extends over 14 amino acids. The V and J ends lost 6 bases and 7 bases respectively, with 18 bases between them. Germline assignment: CDR1 SNHLY and CDR2 FYNNEI. For the CDR3, the DNA is TGTGCCAGCAGAATAGGGGCGACCTATTTTGGCTACACCTTC. Translation: CASRIGATYFGYTF.

The chain carries TRBV5-1 and TRBJ2-7, with 10 bases aligning to TRBD1. The trim removed 2 bases at V and 0 bases at J, leaving 2 bases unmatched. This CDR3 has 15 amino acids. CDR1 and CDR2 from the germline V gene are SGHRS and YFSETQ. DNA for the CDR3: TGCGCCAGCAGCTTAGGGACAGGGGTCTCCTACGAGCAGTACTTC. Translation: CASSLGTGVSYEQYF.

This clonotype was seen more than once but under ten times. V and J are TRBV7-8 and TRBJ2-7, with 8 nucleotides matching TRBD1. Trimming removed 4 bases from V and 6 bases from J; junction bases left unmatched: 8. The CDR3 sequence is 14 residues long. Looked up from germline, CDR1 is SGHVS and CDR2 is FQNEAQ. CDR3 sequence reads: CASSYSGGAGEQYF. The CDR3 bases are TGTGCCAGCAGCTACTCAGGGGGCGCGGGCGAGCAGTACTTC.

The rearrangement uses TRBV29-1 and TRBJ2-1, with 8 bases fitting TRBD2. Trimming removed 6 bases from V and 7 bases from J; junction bases left unmatched: 17. The CDR3 totals 16 residues. CDR1 SQVTM and CDR2 ANQGSEA come from the germline V gene. The chain's CDR3 is CSVTVPLGRGPNEQFF. As DNA, the CDR3 is TGCAGCGTGACCGTCCCTCTCGGGAGGGGACCAAATGAGCAGTTCTTC.

This clonotype appeared a few times. The chain uses TRBV20-1 and TRBJ2-7; D may match TRBD1 or TRBD2 (5 bases each). The CDR3 totals 11 residues. The germline V gene encodes CDR1 DFQATT and CDR2 SNEGSKA (reference sequence). This CDR3 reads CKVGGGNEQYF. Written as DNA, the CDR3 is TGCAAGGTTGGGGGTGGTAACGAGCAGTACTTC.